Presented here are 30 T cell receptor beta chains from one specimen sequenced in a study of blood T cell repertoires in COVID-19. Sequencing was performed with immunoSEQ multiplex PCR; in TCRdb, only in-frame clones are kept and a portion is missing. The sample contains 240,000 or so clones, around 88% of which appear only once. Sequenced: PBMCs or T cells enriched from blood (not recorded which). All receptors derive from a woman aged 35 to 49 with acute COVID-19.

In nucleotides, the CDR3 is TGCGCCAGCAGCTTGGAGTCTAATCGCGAGCAGTACTTC. It codes for CASSLESNREQYF. The chain recombines TRBV5-1 with TRBJ2-7, with unresolved D. Trimming removed 0 bases at V and 6 bases at J, with 10 bases between. This CDR3 comprises 13 residues. CDR1 and CDR2 from the germline V gene are SGHRS and YFSETQ. Full variable domain (missing parts from reference TRBV5-1 and TRBJ2-7): KAGVTQTPRYLIKTRGQQVTLSCSPISGHRSVSWYQQTPGQGLQFLFEYFSETQRNKGNFPGRFSGRQFSNSRSEMNVSTLELGDSALYLCASSLESNREQYFGPGTRLTVT.

This sequence joins TRBV11-3 and TRBJ2-1, with D tentatively TRBD2 (6 bases). Trimming left V 1 base short and J 0 bases short, with 7 bases between. CDR1 and CDR2 (germline): SGHNT, YENEEA. This CDR3 region has 15 residues. As DNA, the CDR3 is TGTGCCAGCAGCTTAGGGCGGGACTCCTACAATGAGCAGTTCTTC. This encodes CASSLGRDSYNEQFF.

CDR3 loop: CASTNDRGAYEQYF. CDR3 coding DNA: TGTGCCAGCACTAATGACAGGGGGGCCTACGAGCAGTACTTC. The chain links TRBV6-5 to TRBJ2-7; 9 bases map to TRBD1. Trimming at V came to 7 bases and at J to 2 bases, leaving 6 bases not matched to a gene. Germline V CDR1 and CDR2: MNHEY, SVGAGI. This CDR3 spans 14 amino acids.

The chain combines TRBV6-2 or TRBV6-3 with TRBJ2-1; D not resolved. V dropped 4 bases and J dropped 7 bases, with 8 bases sitting between them. Germline V gives CDR1 MNHEY, CDR2 SVGEGT. There are 12 residues in the CDR3. Written as DNA, the CDR3 is TGTGCCAGCAGTTTTCTAGAGAATGAGCAGTTCTTC. It codes for CASSFLENEQFF.

The chain joins TRBV2 to TRBJ2-5, with 9 bases matching TRBD1. The CDR3 has 13 residues. Trimming took 7 bases from V and 4 from J; bases not matched to a gene: 4. CDR1 is SNHLY, CDR2 FYNNEI, per germline. The CDR3 DNA reads as TGTGCCAGCATCAGGGACAGGGTAGAGACCCAGTACTTC. Translated: CASIRDRVETQYF.

This clone has just one count. At one end the junction does not follow the germline gene, possibly because of a read error. The V and J genes are TRBV11-2 and TRBJ2-7; 9 bases are a match to TRBD1. CDR3 length: 15 amino acids. CDR1 SGHAT and CDR2 FQNNGV come from the germline V gene. The CDR3 loop is CASSLDRDRADEQYF. The DNA for the CDR3 is TGTGCCAGCAGCCTAGACCGGGACAGGGCCGACGAGCAGTACTTC.

The chain joins TRBV12-5 to TRBJ2-5; the D gene is possibly TRBD1 (5 bases). CDR1 LGHNT and CDR2 FRNRAP come from the germline V gene. The CDR3 totals 11 residues. V lost 5 bases and J lost 4, with 5 bases in between. Written as DNA, the CDR3 is TGTGCTAGTGGTAGGGGAGAGACCCAGTACTTC. The encoded protein is CASGRGETQYF.

The chain has TRBV27 and TRBJ1-2, with TRBD1 matching 8 bases. The V and J ends lost 2 bases and 6 bases, in that order; junction bases with no gene match: 5. The germline CDR1 and CDR2 sequences are MNHEY and SMNVEV (reference sequence). The CDR3 extends over 14 amino acids. The CDR3 bases are TGTGCCAGCAGTTTAAGTCAGGGGGCTAATGGCTACACCTTC. Amino acid sequence: CASSLSQGANGYTF.

This clone was counted between two and nine times. The chain carries TRBV27 and TRBJ2-7; 10 bases align to TRBD1. V dropped 6 bases and J dropped 4; count of bases not matched to a gene: 9. Looked up from germline, CDR1 is MNHEY and CDR2 is SMNVEV (reference sequence). The CDR3 contains 15 residues. The DNA for the CDR3 is TGTGCCAGCAGCCGGACAGGGGGAGGAGGGTACGAGCAGTACTTC. Its translation is CASSRTGGGGYEQYF.

The V gene is TRBV9, the J gene TRBJ2-3; D is possibly TRBD1 (6 bases). The CDR3 has 15 residues. The germline gives CDR1 SGDLS, CDR2 YYNGEE. The germline V and J ends were trimmed by 0 bases and 0 bases, with 8 bases remaining between them. DNA for the CDR3: TGTGCCAGCAGCGTAGCTACAGGGAGCACAGATACGCAGTATTTT. Translating gives CASSVATGSTDTQYF.

V and J are TRBV4-1 and TRBJ1-1, with D tentatively TRBD1 (6 bases). This CDR3 is 14 amino acids long. The V end lost 4 bases, the J end lost 5 bases, and 14 bases lay between the germline ends. The germline CDR1 and CDR2 sequences are MGHRA and YSYEKL. In DNA, the CDR3 is TGCGCCAGCAGCCCGGTGGGTCAGGGGACTGAAGCTTTCTTT. Its translation: CASSPVGQGTEAFF.

The chain combines TRBV11-3 with TRBJ2-7; D remains unclear. CDR3 size: 13 residues. Looked up from germline, CDR1 is SGHNT and CDR2 is YENEEA. With 5 bases removed from V and 3 bases from J, the gap between germline ends came to 11 bases. CDR3 amino acids: CASSQDSVYEQYF. The DNA for the CDR3 is TGTGCCAGCAGCCAAGACTCAGTCTACGAGCAGTACTTC.

The gene calls are TRBV19 and TRBJ2-1; 9 bases are a match to TRBD2. Per the germline V gene, CDR1 is LNHDA and CDR2 is SQIVND (reference sequence). V was pared by 6 bases and J by 5 bases, with 11 bases of the junction left unmatched. The CDR3 runs 16 residues. CDR3 in DNA: TGTGCCAGTAGAGCCCCTATGGCTAGCGGGGACAATGAGCAGTTCTTC. As protein: CASRAPMASGDNEQFF.

This rearrangement joins TRBV5-1 to TRBJ2-2; D might be TRBD2 (5 bases). CDR3 size: 16 residues. Trimming left V 4 bases short and J 5 bases short, with 18 bases between. The germline V gene encodes CDR1 SGHRS and CDR2 YFSETQ. The CDR3, as DNA: TGCGCCAGCAGCCCCCGAGGAGCGGAGAAAACCGGGGAGCTGTTTTTT. It translates to CASSPRGAEKTGELFF. Full variable domain (remainder filled in from reference TRBV5-1 and TRBJ2-2): KAGVTQTPRYLIKTRGQQVTLSCSPISGHRSVSWYQQTPGQGLQFLFEYFSETQRNKGNFPGRFSGRQFSNSRSEMNVSTLELGDSALYLCASSPRGAEKTGELFFGEGSRLTVL.

The chain is built from TRBV18 and TRBJ1-5; 10 bases are shared with TRBD1. CDR1 and CDR2 from the germline V gene are KGHSH and LQKENI. The trim removed 3 bases at V and 8 bases at J, leaving 7 bases unmatched. This CDR3 is built from 15 residues. The CDR3 spells CASSPPTGGRKPQHF. In DNA form, the CDR3 reads TGTGCCAGCTCACCTCCGACAGGGGGCAGGAAGCCCCAGCATTTT.

The chain carries TRBV19 and TRBJ2-1, with D maybe TRBD1 (5 bases). Trimming stripped 3 bases from V and 6 bases from J, with 6 bases between. The CDR3 is made up of 12 amino acids. Germline V CDR1 and CDR2: LNHDA, SQIVND (reference sequence). This CDR3 is CASSIQGNEQFF. CDR3 nucleotides: TGTGCCAGTAGTATCCAGGGCAATGAGCAGTTCTTC.

The gene calls are TRBV5-4 and TRBJ2-7; TRBD1 might be the D (6 bases). The length of the CDR3 is 13 residues. The germline CDR1 and CDR2 sequences are SGHNT and YYREEE (reference sequence). V was trimmed by 3 bases and J by 4 bases, leaving 11 bases between them. CDR3 coding DNA: TGTGCCAGCAGCTCGCAGGGGCGGTACGAGCAGTACTTC. Translating it yields CASSSQGRYEQYF.

V and J are TRBV27 and TRBJ2-3, with 8 positions matching TRBD2. The V segment lost 2 bases and the J segment 1 base; nucleotides outside the gene matches: 5. This CDR3 region has 16 residues. Germline V gene lookup returns CDR1 MNHEY and CDR2 SMNVEV (reference sequence). The CDR3 reads CASSLKAGVGTDTQYF. CDR3 in DNA: TGTGCCAGCAGTTTAAAAGCGGGAGTGGGCACAGATACGCAGTATTTT.

The chain recombines TRBV10-1 with TRBJ1-1; TRBD1 agrees at 9 bases. V lost 5 bases to trimming and J lost 3 bases; unmatched junction nucleotides: 10. The germline gives CDR1 WNHNN, CDR2 SYGVQD (reference sequence). The CDR3 is made up of 16 amino acids. The CDR3 DNA follows: TGCGCCAGCAGTTCTACTCCAACAGGGGGCTACACTGAAGCTTTCTTT. Translating it yields CASSSTPTGGYTEAFF.

The gene calls are TRBV6-6 and TRBJ2-2; D may be TRBD2 (6 bases). Germline V gene data show CDR1 as MNHNY and CDR2 as SVGAGI (reference sequence). This CDR3 spans 12 amino acids. Trimming took off 5 bases at V and 7 bases at J, with 8 bases between the two ends. CDR3 bases: TGTGCCAGCAGTACGACTAGCGGGGAGCTGTTTTTT. Amino acid sequence: CASSTTSGELFF.

V usage is TRBV4-1 and J usage is TRBJ2-5; 9 nucleotides match TRBD2. Germline trimming cut 1 base from V and 5 bases from J; bases unmatched to any gene: 5. The CDR3 totals 15 residues. Germline V gene lookup returns CDR1 MGHRA and CDR2 YSYEKL. CDR3 amino acids: CASSQGSGRGETQYF. In DNA form, the CDR3 reads TGCGCCAGCAGCCAAGGTAGCGGGAGAGGTGAGACCCAGTACTTC.

The chain couples TRBV10-3 to TRBJ2-7, with D tentatively TRBD1 (6 bases). With 7 bases removed from V and 0 bases from J, the gap between germline ends came to 7 bases. Germline V gene lookup returns CDR1 ENHRY and CDR2 SYGVKD. The CDR3 totals 12 residues. The DNA for the CDR3 is TGTGCCATCAAGGACAGCTCCTACGAGCAGTACTTC. It is translated as CAIKDSSYEQYF.

J is TRBJ1-1 and V is TRBV12-2; the D segment call TRBD1 is taken from the table without a DNA check. TRBV12-2 is a pseudogene. The CDR3 is 12 residues long. The chain's CDR3 is CASRLSRGKAFF. The CDR3 nucleotides are TGTGCAAGTCGCTTAAGTAGGGGGAAAGCTTTCTTT.

The chain employs TRBV5-1 and TRBJ1-1; 7 bases are a match to TRBD1. CDR3 length: 12 residues. J lost 5 bases, V lost 8 bases, and 6 bases had no gene match. The germline V gene has CDR1 SGHRS and CDR2 YFSETQ. The CDR3 protein is CASQGVQTEAFF. CDR3 sequence (DNA): TGCGCCAGTCAGGGGGTTCAAACTGAAGCTTTCTTT.

This chain connects TRBV6-1 to TRBJ2-4; tentative D call: TRBD2 (6 bases). This CDR3 is 15 amino acids long. Germline CDR1 reads MNHNS; CDR2 reads SASEGT. The V and J ends lost 0 bases and 7 bases respectively, with 13 bases between them. CDR3 in amino acids: CASSEAGGGRNIQYF. CDR3 in DNA: TGTGCCAGCAGTGAAGCGGGGGGAGGAAGGAACATTCAGTACTTC.

J is TRBJ2-1 and V is TRBV2, with 11 bases lining up with TRBD2. The trim removed 7 bases at V and 0 bases at J, leaving 8 bases unmatched. Per the germline V gene, CDR1 is SNHLY and CDR2 is FYNNEI. The length of the CDR3 is 17 residues. CDR3: CASNLAGGPSSYNEQFF. CDR3 coding DNA: TGTGCCAGCAATTTAGCGGGAGGGCCTAGCTCCTACAATGAGCAGTTCTTC. The full variable domain, completed using reference TRBV2 and TRBJ2-1, is EPEVTQTPSHQVTQMGQEVILRCVPISNHLYFYWYRQILGQKVEFLVSFYNNEISEKSEIFDDQFSVERPDGSNFTLKIRSTKLEDSAMYFCASNLAGGPSSYNEQFFGPGTRLTVL.

CDR3 in amino acids: CASSVVREGSSYNEQFF. CDR3 coding DNA: TGTGCCAGCAGCGTAGTGCGGGAGGGGAGCTCCTACAATGAGCAGTTCTTC. The V and J genes are TRBV9 and TRBJ2-1; 9 bases match TRBD2. Trimming took 0 bases from V and 0 from J; bases not matched to a gene: 4. CDR3 length equals 17 residues. In germline, CDR1 is SGDLS, CDR2 YYNGEE.

The sample holds one count of this clone. The V gene is TRBV5-1, the J gene TRBJ2-3; D not certain. The CDR3 covers 13 residues. V was clipped by 4 bases and J by 6 bases, with 12 bases between them. CDR1 is SGHRS, CDR2 YFSETQ, per germline. CDR3: CASSGSTGDTQYF. The CDR3 DNA reads TGCGCCAGCAGCGGATCCACCGGGGATACGCAGTATTTT.

The rearrangement joins TRBV7-9 to TRBJ2-1; D gene ambiguous. CDR1 and CDR2 (germline): SEHNR, FQNEAQ (reference sequence). V was trimmed by 2 bases and J by 9 bases, leaving 5 bases between them. This CDR3 region has 11 residues. This CDR3 reads CASSLYGEQFF. CDR3 in DNA: TGTGCCAGCAGCTTATACGGTGAGCAGTTCTTC. Variable domain in full (rest from reference TRBV7-9 and TRBJ2-1): DTGVSQNPRHKITKRGQNVTFRCDPISEHNRLYWYRQTLGQGPEFLTYFQNEAQLEKSRLLSDRFSAERPKGSFSTLEIQRTEQGDSAMYLCASSLYGEQFFGPGTRLTVL.

V and J are TRBV30 and TRBJ1-6; 8 bases agree with TRBD1. Germline CDR1 GTSNPN, CDR2 SVGIG (reference sequence). Trimming took 3 bases from V and 5 from J; bases not matched to a gene: 6. There are 15 residues in the CDR3. This chain's CDR3 is CAWRGQGGNNSPLHF. The CDR3 DNA reads as TGTGCCTGGAGAGGACAGGGAGGCAATAATTCACCCCTCCACTTT.